This TCR beta chain derives from a study of T cell repertoires in aging, cancer and after chemotherapy. About the study: Patients with glioblastoma brain tumors were sampled before and after temozolomide-based therapy. The full dataset contained several million TCR reads.

Study findings and constraints: No conclusions about immunological memory after chemotherapy can be drawn from the repertoire data. Healthy donors lost TCR diversity with age mainly through richness, cancer patients through richness and evenness.

The CDR3 covers 14 residues. The V end lost 6 bases, the J end lost 2 bases, and 11 bases lay between the germline ends. A mixed TRB-A/B primer pool amplified rearranged TRB by multiplex touch-down PCR. One entry per CDR3 protein, called by TCRdb with MiXCR from the multiplex PCR reads. The sample yields some 1,800 distinct CDR3 sequences, 25% to 30% seen once. The template was genomic DNA from peripheral blood, not RNA. This clonotype showed up just a few times. Its specificity is not known. The V call is TRBV12-3 or TRBV12-4, the J call TRBJ1-5; tentatively, D is TRBD1 (6 bases). Sequencing was done on a sample of blood. This sequence originates from a human donor with a solid tumor. CDR3 coding DNA: TGTGCCAGCAGCAGAGGGGGGGGCAATCAGCCCCAGCATTTT. It encodes CASSRGGGNQPQHF.